The 22 T cell receptor beta chains below were found in one sample sequenced in a study of T cells in Graves' hyperthyroidism and ophthalmopathy. The CDR3 regions of TCR beta were amplified from RNA transcripts. Initially, a first-round RT-PCR of the TCR CDR3 employed the HTBI primer set. TCRdb analysed the multiplex PCR reads with MiXCR anew, one entry per CDR3 protein. The profile shows 530,000 or so distinct CDR3 sequences, 17% of them singletons. The sample consisted of blood. The receptors stem from a young woman with Graves' ophthalmopathy.

This clonotype was observed a handful of times. The chain couples TRBV6-1 to TRBJ1-4, with D possibly TRBD1 on 5 matching bases. Trimming took 6 bases from V and 8 from J, leaving 16 bases between them. The CDR3 loop spans 14 amino acids. Germline V lookup: CDR1 MNHNS, CDR2 SASEGT. In DNA form, the CDR3 reads TGTGCCAGCAGGGTGACCTATGGGGGGGAAAAACTGTTTTTT. Translated, it gives CASRVTYGGEKLFF.

This clonotype has only a few counts. The chain combines TRBV20-1 with TRBJ2-1, with a weak D call TRBD1 (6 bases). V was cut by 6 bases and J by 0 bases, with 15 bases left in between. In germline, CDR1 is DFQATT, CDR2 SNEGSKA (reference sequence). This CDR3 is 15 amino acids long. The chain's CDR3 is CSALRQGNSYNEQFF. CDR3 nucleotide sequence: TGCAGTGCCCTAAGGCAGGGGAACTCCTACAATGAGCAGTTCTTC.

This clonotype was detected only a few times. The CDR3 sequence: CASSFAWGNFSYEQYF. As DNA, the CDR3 is TGTGCCAGCAGTTTCGCATGGGGGAACTTCTCCTACGAGCAGTACTTC. This chain joins TRBV12-3 or TRBV12-4 and TRBJ2-7, with D perhaps matching TRBD1 or TRBD2 (5 bases each). This CDR3 is 16 amino acids long. V lost 3 bases, J lost 0 bases, and 15 bases lay in between.

The chain combines TRBV2 with TRBJ2-3; D gene unclear. Germline V CDR1 and CDR2: SNHLY, FYNNEI. The V end lost 7 bases, the J end lost 5 bases, and 7 bases lay between the germline ends. The CDR3 totals 11 residues. The chain's CDR3 is CASNLEDTQYF. In nucleotides, the CDR3 is TGTGCCAGCAATTTGGAAGATACGCAGTATTTT.

This clonotype was observed a handful of times. V and J are TRBV9 and TRBJ2-3; D is perhaps TRBD1 or TRBD2 (5 bases each). This CDR3 comprises 15 residues. Trimming took off 0 bases at V and 2 bases at J, with 10 bases between the two ends. Germline V CDR1 and CDR2: SGDLS, YYNGEE. Written as DNA, the CDR3 is TGTGCCAGCAGCGTAGACGGGGACCTCACAGATACGCAGTATTTT. Translating it yields CASSVDGDLTDTQYF.

This clonotype showed up just a few times. CDR3 region: CASSHGGAGSYEQYF. The CDR3, as DNA: TGTGCCAGCAGCCATGGGGGGGCCGGGTCCTACGAGCAGTACTTC. The chain joins TRBV7-9 to TRBJ2-7, with D tentatively TRBD2 (7 bases). The CDR3 is 15 residues long. In germline, CDR1 is SEHNR, CDR2 FQNEAQ (reference sequence). Trimming took off 5 bases at V and 1 base at J, with 15 bases between the two ends.

This clonotype was counted many times. The chain carries TRBV30 and TRBJ1-2; TRBD1 agrees at 9 bases. The CDR3 spans 13 residues. Germline V gene lookup returns CDR1 GTSNPN and CDR2 SVGIG (reference sequence). The V segment lost 2 bases and the J segment 6 bases; nucleotides outside the gene matches: 4. CDR3 sequence (DNA): TGTGCCTGGAGTTCCGGGACAGGGAATGGCTACACCTTC. Protein: CAWSSGTGNGYTF.

This clonotype occurred many times. The CDR3 DNA is TGTGCCAGCCACAGAGGTGTTAACGCTGAGCAGTTCTTC. As protein: CASHRGVNAEQFF. This chain joins TRBV2 and TRBJ2-1; unclear D gene. The CDR3 totals 13 residues. Trimming took 8 bases from V and 9 from J, leaving 17 bases between them. The germline gives CDR1 SNHLY, CDR2 FYNNEI.

This clonotype was picked up a small number of times. The V and J genes are TRBV2 and TRBJ1-2, with D unclear. CDR1 SNHLY and CDR2 FYNNEI come from the germline V gene. The V gene lost 6 bases and the J gene lost 1 base, with 18 bases spanning the gap. This CDR3 spans 16 amino acids. Here the CDR3 reads CASSGLTDYYNYGYTF. The CDR3 DNA is TGTGCCAGCAGCGGACTGACCGACTACTATAACTATGGCTACACCTTC. The entire variable domain, with the rest obtained from reference TRBV2 and TRBJ1-2, is as follows: EPEVTQTPSHQVTQMGQEVILRCVPISNHLYFYWYRQILGQKVEFLVSFYNNEISEKSEIFDDQFSVERPDGSNFTLKIRSTKLEDSAMYFCASSGLTDYYNYGYTFGSGTRLTVV.

V usage is TRBV5-8 and J usage is TRBJ1-1; no clear D gene. CDR1 SGHTS and CDR2 YDEGEE come from the germline V gene. This CDR3 has 15 amino acids. V dropped 0 bases and J dropped 1 base, with 10 bases sitting between them. The DNA for the CDR3 is TGTGCCAGCAGCTTGGTTAGGACGGCGAACACTGAAGCTTTCTTT. Encoded protein: CASSLVRTANTEAFF. The full variable domain, in which reference TRBV5-8 and TRBJ1-1 provide the parts outside the CDR3, is EAGVTQSPTHLIKTRGQQATLRCSPISGHTSVYWYQQALGLGLQFLLWYDEGEERNRGNFPPRFSGRQFPNYSSELNVNALELEDSALYLCASSLVRTANTEAFFGQGTRLTVV.

The chain carries TRBV4-1 and TRBJ2-1; 9 bases line up with TRBD2. Germline V gene data show CDR1 as MGHRA and CDR2 as YSYEKL. CDR3 size: 16 residues. J was trimmed by 10 bases and V by 3 bases; bases with no gene match: 13. The CDR3 protein is CASSHSGTSHVDEQFF. The CDR3 coding sequence is TGCGCCAGCAGCCACTCCGGGACTAGCCACGTTGACGAGCAGTTCTTC.

This rearrangement joins TRBV28 to TRBJ2-2; no definite D call. This CDR3 is built from 15 residues. V lost 5 bases to trimming and J lost 9 bases, with 19 bases between them. Germline-derived CDR1 and CDR2 are MDHEN and SYDVKM. CDR3 amino acids: CASSPPETRFWELFF. CDR3 DNA: TGTGCCAGCAGTCCCCCCGAGACACGCTTTTGGGAGCTGTTTTTT.

This clonotype has at least ten counts. This chain links TRBV6-1 with TRBJ1-1; D ambiguous. Germline loops: CDR1 MNHNS, CDR2 SASEGT. V was cut by 5 bases and J by 0 bases, with 10 bases left in between. The length of the CDR3 is 14 residues. Here the CDR3 DNA reads TGTGCCAGCAGTATAGGTGTCATGAACACTGAAGCTTTCTTT. Translated, it gives CASSIGVMNTEAFF.

The chain carries TRBV20-1 and TRBJ2-5; possible D gene TRBD1, 5 bases. Germline CDR1 is DFQATT and CDR2 is SNEGSKA (reference sequence). CDR3 length: 11 amino acids. Between the trimmed V and J ends, which lost 5 bases and 5 bases, there was a span of 9 bases. This chain's CDR3 is CSAFPGETQYF. CDR3 DNA sequence: TGCAGTGCTTTTCCAGGGGAGACCCAGTACTTC.

The chain uses TRBV27 and TRBJ2-7; 7 bases match TRBD1. V shed 8 bases and J 3 bases; nucleotides not matched to a gene: 10. The CDR3 consists of 14 residues. The V gene's germline CDR1 is MNHEY and CDR2 SMNVEV (reference sequence). The CDR3 sequence is CASGTTGVLYEQYF. The CDR3 bases are TGTGCCAGCGGAACTACAGGGGTCCTCTACGAGCAGTACTTC.

The chain couples TRBV24-1 to TRBJ1-2; D not certain. Trimming cost V 4 bases and J 0 bases, with 11 bases left between them. The CDR3 loop spans 15 amino acids. In germline, CDR1 is KGHDR, CDR2 SFDVKD. CDR3 protein: CATSDPTSPNYGYTF. CDR3 nucleotides: TGTGCCACCAGTGACCCTACATCACCTAACTATGGCTACACCTTC.

This clonotype was seen ten or more times. J is TRBJ2-1 and V is TRBV11-2, with TRBD2 matching 10 bases. The trim removed 0 bases at V and 2 bases at J, leaving 7 bases unmatched. The CDR3 consists of 18 residues. In germline, CDR1 is SGHAT, CDR2 FQNNGV. The CDR3 reads CASSLELAGRAAYNEQFF. Here the CDR3 DNA reads TGTGCCAGCAGCTTAGAACTAGCGGGAAGGGCAGCCTACAATGAGCAGTTCTTC.

In its sample, this clonotype was seen many times. V and J are TRBV10-3 and TRBJ1-2; the D gene is possibly TRBD1 (6 bases). Germline CDR1 and CDR2: ENHRY and SYGVKD. The CDR3 runs 16 residues. The ends were cut back, 2 bases at V and 0 bases at J, with 13 bases in the middle. The CDR3 DNA reads TGTGCCATCAGTGAGCCCCGACAGGAGACTAACTATGGCTACACCTTC. Translation: CAISEPRQETNYGYTF.

This clonotype was seen just once. With a much larger clone just one base away, this may be a read error. The V call is TRBV6-5, the J call TRBJ2-1, with 7 bases matching TRBD2. Germline lookup yields CDR1 MNHEY and CDR2 SVGAGI. CDR3 size: 16 residues. For the CDR3, the DNA is TGTGCCGGCAGTTACCGATTAGCGGGTGCCTACAATGAGCAGTTCTTC. It encodes CAGSYRLAGAYNEQFF.

This chain links TRBV25-1 with TRBJ2-7; 11 bases map to TRBD2. CDR3 length equals 17 residues. In germline, CDR1 is MGHDK, CDR2 SYGVNS. The V and J ends lost 5 bases and 1 base, in that order; junction bases with no gene match: 10. CDR3 sequence: CASSTNAGTSGSYEQYF. CDR3 DNA sequence: TGTGCCAGCAGTACTAATGCCGGGACTAGCGGTTCCTACGAGCAGTACTTC.

The J gene is TRBJ1-1, the V gene TRBV14, with no clear D. CDR3 length: 13 residues. The V end lost 1 base, the J end lost 3 bases, and 6 bases lay between the germline ends. CDR1 and CDR2 from the germline V gene are SGHDN and FVKESK. CDR3 DNA sequence: TGTGCCAGCAGCCAAGTTATGGACACTGAAGCTTTCTTT. Protein sequence: CASSQVMDTEAFF.

The CDR3 DNA reads TGTGCCACCAGTGATTTGCGTAGGGAGAATAGCACAGATACGCAGTATTTT. Encoded protein: CATSDLRRENSTDTQYF. The chain recombines TRBV24-1 with TRBJ2-3, with a weak D call TRBD2 (5 bases). Germline lookup yields CDR1 KGHDR and CDR2 SFDVKD. The CDR3 consists of 17 residues. Trimming removed 0 bases at V and 0 bases at J, with 12 bases between.